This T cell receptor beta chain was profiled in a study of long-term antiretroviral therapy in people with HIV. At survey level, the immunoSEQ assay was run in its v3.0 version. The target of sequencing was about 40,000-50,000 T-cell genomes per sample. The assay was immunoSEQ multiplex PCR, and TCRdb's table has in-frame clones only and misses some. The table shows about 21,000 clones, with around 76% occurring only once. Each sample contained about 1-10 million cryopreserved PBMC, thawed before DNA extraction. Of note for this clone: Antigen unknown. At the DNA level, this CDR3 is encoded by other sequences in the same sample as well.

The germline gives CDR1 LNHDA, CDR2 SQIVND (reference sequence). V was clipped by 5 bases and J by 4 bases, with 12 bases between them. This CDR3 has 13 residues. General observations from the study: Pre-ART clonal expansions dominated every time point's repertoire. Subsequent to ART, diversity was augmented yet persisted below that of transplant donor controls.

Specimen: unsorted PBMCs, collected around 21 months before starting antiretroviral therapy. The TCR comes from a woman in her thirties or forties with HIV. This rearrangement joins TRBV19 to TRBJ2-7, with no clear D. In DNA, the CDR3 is TGTGCCAGTAGTCCGGGCCTCTCGTACGAGCAGTACTTC. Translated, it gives CASSPGLSYEQYF.